This T cell receptor beta chain was sequenced for a study of blood T cell repertoires in COVID-19. Whole-study context: The study drew acute and convalescent COVID-19 samples from the United States, Italy and Spain.

As originally analysed: Nucleated cell counts were estimated from reference gene primer amplification. Method: immunoSEQ multiplex PCR; TCRdb's copy keeps in-frame clones and lacks some. That table gives V, J and clone size, and the DNA gave D and trimming. The sample carries about 170,000 clones, 84% recorded once. The sequence was obtained from a man between 65 and 80 years old with active or convalescent COVID-19. The sample was peripheral blood.

The CDR3 spells CASSLLGSATNEKLFF. In nucleotides, the CDR3 is TGCGCCAGCAGCTTGCTAGGCTCCGCAACTAATGAAAAACTGTTTTTT. The chain recombines TRBV5-1 with TRBJ1-4; D unresolved. V lost 1 base, J lost 0 bases, and 10 bases lay in between. The CDR3 totals 16 residues. Per the germline V gene, CDR1 is SGHRS and CDR2 is YFSETQ.